The 22 T cell receptor beta chains in this list originate from one sample, sequenced in a study of blood T cell repertoires in COVID-19. Sequencing was performed with immunoSEQ multiplex PCR; in TCRdb, only in-frame clones are kept and a portion is missing. The sample shows 170,000 or so clones, more than 75% of them seen only once. The sample consisted of PBMCs or T cells enriched from blood (not recorded which). The receptors originated from a woman aged 50 to 60 who had recovered from COVID-19.

The V call is TRBV3-1 (or the pseudogene TRBV3-2), the J call TRBJ1-2, with TRBD1 as a possible D gene (6 bases). Germline loops: CDR1 LGHDT, CDR2 YNNKEL (reference sequence). This CDR3 comprises 14 residues. The ends were cut back, 1 base at V and 6 bases at J, with 12 bases in the middle. CDR3 in DNA: TGTGCCAGCAGCCAAGCCCCAGGGGCCGATGGCTACACCTTC. This encodes CASSQAPGADGYTF.

This sequence joins TRBV2 and TRBJ2-4, with 12 bases that match TRBD2. Germline V gene lookup returns CDR1 SNHLY and CDR2 FYNNEI. V lost 3 bases and J lost 0; bases outside the gene matches: 3. This CDR3 is 17 amino acids long. The DNA for the CDR3 is TGTGCCAGCAGTGAGGGACTAGCGGGCGTAGCCAAAAACATTCAGTACTTC. It encodes CASSEGLAGVAKNIQYF.

CDR3 nucleotide sequence: TGTGCCAGCAGCCGGGGCTCTGGCTATGGCTACACCTTC. Amino acid sequence: CASSRGSGYGYTF. The chain employs TRBV4-2 and TRBJ1-2; D possibly corresponds to TRBD1 (5 bases). In germline, CDR1 is LGHNA, CDR2 YNFKEQ. Trimming pared 4 bases from V and 4 bases from J, leaving 10 bases between. This CDR3 comprises 13 residues.

J is TRBJ1-6 and V is TRBV9, with TRBD1 as a possible D gene (5 bases). CDR3 size: 13 residues. V was cut by 3 bases and J by 11 bases, with 12 bases left in between. Germline V CDR1 and CDR2: SGDLS, YYNGEE. The CDR3 coding sequence is TGTGCCAGCAGCGCAGCTCGGGGGACACCCCTCCACTTT. Amino acid sequence: CASSAARGTPLHF.

The V gene is TRBV6-5, the J gene TRBJ2-2; D is possibly TRBD1 (5 bases). Between the trimmed V and J ends, which lost 7 bases and 1 base, there was a span of 13 bases. CDR3 length: 15 amino acids. CDR1 and CDR2 (germline): MNHEY, SVGAGI. This CDR3 reads CASTGRVGNTGELFF. The CDR3 DNA sequence: TGTGCCAGCACCGGCAGGGTAGGGAACACCGGGGAGCTGTTTTTT.

The chain combines TRBV19 with TRBJ2-7, with D perhaps matching TRBD1 (6 bases). Trimming took 6 bases from V and 4 from J, leaving 22 bases between them. The germline gives CDR1 LNHDA, CDR2 SQIVND (reference sequence). The CDR3 has 16 residues. CDR3 protein: CASRSAGEGSQYEQYF. In nucleotides, the CDR3 is TGTGCCAGTAGATCGGCAGGGGAAGGAAGTCAATACGAGCAGTACTTC.

The chain uses TRBV9 and TRBJ2-1; D uncertain. With 5 bases removed from V and 7 bases from J, the gap between germline ends came to 10 bases. In germline, CDR1 is SGDLS, CDR2 YYNGEE. CDR3 length: 12 residues. As DNA, the CDR3 is TGTGCCAGCAGTTCCGATCGGAATGAGCAGTTCTTC. It translates to CASSSDRNEQFF. Full variable domain (rest looked up from reference TRBV9 and TRBJ2-1): DSGVTQTPKHLITATGQRVTLRCSPRSGDLSVYWYQQSLDQGLQFLIQYYNGEERAKGNILERFSAQQFPDLHSELNLSSLELGDSALYFCASSSDRNEQFFGPGTRLTVL.

The chain combines TRBV19 with TRBJ1-2; no firm D call. The CDR3 contains 14 residues. Deletions cut 1 base from V and 3 bases from J, with 9 bases between. Looked up from germline, CDR1 is LNHDA and CDR2 is SQIVND (reference sequence). The CDR3 reads CASSIGQRDYGYTF. Written as DNA, the CDR3 is TGTGCCAGTAGTATAGGGCAGCGCGACTATGGCTACACCTTC.

This sequence joins TRBV9 and TRBJ2-3; TRBD1 aligns across 7 bases. Germline CDR1 SGDLS, CDR2 YYNGEE. The CDR3 runs to 15 residues. V was pared by 4 bases and J by 0 bases, with 5 bases of the junction left unmatched. CDR3 amino acids: CASSLGQASTDTQYF. The CDR3 DNA sequence: TGTGCCAGCAGCCTCGGACAGGCTAGCACAGATACGCAGTATTTT.

The genes are TRBV5-5 and TRBJ2-3; 10 nucleotides align to TRBD2. The CDR3 has 15 amino acids. From germline, CDR1 is SGHKS and CDR2 YYEKEE (reference sequence). V gave up 4 bases and J gave up 1 base; unmatched junction bases: 3. CDR3 amino acids: CASSPGTSGTDTQYF. The CDR3 DNA is TGTGCCAGCAGCCCCGGGACTAGCGGCACAGATACGCAGTATTTT.

V usage is TRBV5-4 and J usage is TRBJ1-4, with D possibly TRBD1 on 6 matching bases. V was cut by 1 base and J by 11 bases, with 9 bases left in between. The CDR3 totals 12 residues. Per germline, CDR1 SGHNT and CDR2 YYREEE (reference sequence). CDR3 coding DNA: TGTGCCAGCAGCTTGAACAGGGAGAAACTGTTTTTT. Its translation: CASSLNREKLFF.

This clone was picked up a small number of times. This chain uses TRBV2 with TRBJ1-2; tentatively, D is TRBD1 (5 bases). Trimming removed 7 bases at V and 4 bases at J, with 13 bases between. Germline CDR1 and CDR2: SNHLY and FYNNEI. The CDR3 is 13 residues long. DNA of the CDR3: TGTGCCAGCACATCGCAGGGAGGCTATGGCTACACCTTC. Amino acid sequence: CASTSQGGYGYTF.

Written as DNA, the CDR3 is TGTGCCAGCAGCCGGAACCGACAGAGCCGAGATACGCAGTATTTT. Its translation is CASSRNRQSRDTQYF. The J gene is TRBJ2-3, the V gene TRBV5-8, with D tentatively TRBD1 (5 bases). The CDR3 is 15 amino acids. V was shortened by 4 bases and J by 5 bases, with 17 bases between the two germline ends. CDR1 is SGHTS and CDR2 is YDEGEE in the germline V gene.

This chain joins TRBV3-1 (or the pseudogene TRBV3-2) and TRBJ1-6; D is unclear. The CDR3 spans 13 residues. Germline assignment: CDR1 LGHDT and CDR2 YNNKEL (reference sequence). Trimming took 5 bases from V and 5 from J, leaving 7 bases between them. The CDR3 sequence: CASSALHNSPLHF. The CDR3 DNA sequence: TGTGCCAGCAGCGCGCTCCATAATTCACCCCTCCACTTT.

The chain links TRBV5-6 to TRBJ2-3; 7 nucleotides match TRBD1. The germline V gene encodes CDR1 SGHDT and CDR2 YYEEEE. The CDR3 runs 15 residues. Germline trimming cut 7 bases from V and 2 bases from J; bases unmatched to any gene: 10. The CDR3 DNA reads as TGTGCCAGCGGATTCACAGGGGTACACACAGATACGCAGTATTTT. This translates into CASGFTGVHTDTQYF. The whole variable domain, remainder taken from reference TRBV5-6 and TRBJ2-3, is DAGVTQSPTHLIKTRGQQVTLRCSPKSGHDTVSWYQQALGQGPQFIFQYYEEEERQRGNFPDRFSGHQFPNYSSELNVNALLLGDSALYLCASGFTGVHTDTQYFGPGTRLTVL.

The chain is built from TRBV7-2 and TRBJ1-4, with 8 bases lining up with TRBD1. CDR1 is SGHTA, CDR2 FQGNSA, per germline. This CDR3 is 14 amino acids long. The V and J ends lost 2 bases and 8 bases, in that order; junction bases with no gene match: 4. The CDR3 sequence: CASSLQRQGEKLFF. For the CDR3, the DNA is TGTGCCAGCAGCTTACAGCGACAGGGGGAAAAACTGTTTTTT.

This chain connects TRBV5-1 to TRBJ2-2, with D possibly TRBD2 on 5 matching bases. CDR3 size: 14 residues. CDR1 SGHRS and CDR2 YFSETQ come from the germline V gene. V lost 4 bases and J lost 3, with 10 bases in between. The CDR3 bases are TGCGCCAGCAGCATCCTGAGGGACACCGGGGAGCTGTTTTTT. Its translation is CASSILRDTGELFF.

V usage is TRBV19 and J usage is TRBJ1-5; possibly TRBD1 for D (6 bases). The V and J ends lost 4 bases and 1 base respectively, with 14 bases between them. The CDR3 runs to 16 residues. Per germline, CDR1 LNHDA and CDR2 SQIVND (reference sequence). CDR3 residues: CASSRRRGGSNQPQHF. CDR3 bases: TGTGCCAGTAGTAGGAGAAGGGGGGGAAGCAATCAGCCCCAGCATTTT.

The rearrangement links TRBV6-5 to TRBJ2-4; a weak D match, TRBD1 (6 bases). The V and J ends lost 0 bases and 7 bases respectively, with 16 bases between them. The CDR3 extends over 16 amino acids. The germline V gene has CDR1 MNHEY and CDR2 SVGAGI. CDR3 in DNA: TGTGCCAGCAGTTACTCGAGGGGGACCCCTCAGAACATTCAGTACTTC. This sequence encodes CASSYSRGTPQNIQYF.

The chain combines TRBV16 with TRBJ1-4; TRBD1 is a possible D gene (6 bases). CDR3 length: 15 residues. The germline V gene encodes CDR1 KGHSY and CDR2 FQNENV. V lost 2 bases and J 5 bases, leaving 12 bases between the germline ends. CDR3 coding DNA: TGTGCCAGCAGCCAAGGACAGTTCGTGAATGAAAAACTGTTTTTT. Translating gives CASSQGQFVNEKLFF.

This clone has just one count. The genes are TRBV9 and TRBJ1-6; D is uncertain. The CDR3 extends over 16 amino acids. V dropped 0 bases and J dropped 5 bases, with 12 bases sitting between them. Germline V CDR1 and CDR2: SGDLS, YYNGEE. CDR3 nucleotide sequence: TGTGCCAGCAGCGTAGCGGCACAGCTGAATAATTCACCCCTCCACTTT. Its translation: CASSVAAQLNNSPLHF. Combining the CDR3 with reference TRBV9 and TRBJ1-6 gives the whole variable domain DSGVTQTPKHLITATGQRVTLRCSPRSGDLSVYWYQQSLDQGLQFLIQYYNGEERAKGNILERFSAQQFPDLHSELNLSSLELGDSALYFCASSVAAQLNNSPLHFGNGTRLTVT.

The chain is built from TRBV6-5 and TRBJ2-1; a weak D match, TRBD2 (7 bases). The V end was cut by 7 bases, the J end by 4 bases, with 17 bases between. The CDR3 has 15 residues. The germline V gene encodes CDR1 MNHEY and CDR2 SVGAGI. The CDR3 loop reads CASTLGGATYNEQFF. CDR3 nucleotide sequence: TGTGCCAGCACCTTGGGGGGGGCTACATACAATGAGCAGTTCTTC.